This TCR beta chain was retrieved from a study of T cell responses to AZD1222 COVID-19 vaccine. General study findings and limits: Vaccine-associated CD4 TCRs spanned spike, dominant at 160-218 and 743-854. Following two doses of AZD1222, Spike-specific TCR breadth and depth rose.

The table lists this clone with a few counts. Antigen specificity is unknown. Here immunoSEQ multiplex PCR was the method, and the copy in TCRdb shows in-frame clones only, minus some. The repertoire holds 100,000 to 150,000 clones, around 84% seen once, with roughly 12% in the top ten. The sequenced sample was peripheral blood, obtained on day 0 of AZD1222 vaccination. This sequence originates from an adult in good health.

CDR3 in DNA: TGTGCCAGCACCCAAAAGTCCCCCACTGAAGCTTTCTTT. Protein: CASTQKSPTEAFF. The chain is built from TRBV11-3 and TRBJ1-1; no definite D call. V lost 7 bases and J 4 bases, leaving 13 bases between the germline ends. The CDR3 is 13 amino acids. The germline gives CDR1 SGHNT, CDR2 YENEEA.